The text below deals with one TCR beta chain. The antigen is undetermined. This specimen belongs to a study of blood T cells in healthy people across ages. The length of the CDR3 is 11 residues. In germline, CDR1 is SQVTM, CDR2 ANQGSEA. V shed 0 bases and J shed 12 bases, with 12 bases lying between them. Overall study results and limits: Investigators treated diversity estimates from one million T cells as underestimates. PBMCs went unsorted, and a conclusive naive versus antigen-experienced comparison was therefore prevented. Possibly, changes in expanded clonotypes were confounded because donor CMV status was unknown.

Then a second PCR, running roughly 7 to 11 cycles, was carried out with a sample-barcoded 5' primer and a J-beta primer mix. Each single sample gave us at least 3 million CDR3-containing paired-end reads. A single record per CDR3 protein comes from TCRdb applying MiXCR to the 5' RACE reads. The data hold 600,000 to 650,000 distinct CDR3 sequences, with approximately 50% observed a single time. V usage is TRBV29-1 and J usage is TRBJ2-7; weak D call: TRBD2 (6 bases). The clonotype was recovered from a man in his fifties or sixties in good health. The sample was blood. This CDR3 is CSVEERRGGYF. DNA of the CDR3: TGCAGCGTTGAAGAGCGTAGGGGAGGGTACTTC.